The 10 T cell receptor beta chains given below trace back to one sample, sequenced in a study of beta chain features in type 1 diabetes. Of the isolated RNA, all was reverse transcribed, and so the sequenced material was expressed TCRB transcripts. Sequencing used immunoSEQ multiplex PCR; TCRdb keeps in-frame clones, though not all of them. The sample includes over 500,000 clones, around 15% of them seen just once. Sequencing was done on a sample of naive CD4+ T cells from blood. The receptor set was obtained from a man aged 18 to 29 in good health.

In this sample, this clone turned up a few times. The chain links TRBV7-2 to TRBJ2-7; TRBD2 matches 8 bases. Germline assignment: CDR1 SGHTA and CDR2 FQGNSA. Trimming removed 1 base from V and 2 bases from J; junction bases left unmatched: 7. This CDR3 comprises 16 residues. In DNA, the CDR3 is TGTGCCAGCAGCTTAGTAGCGGGACTAGGAGCCTACGAGCAGTACTTC. Encoded protein: CASSLVAGLGAYEQYF.

The chain carries TRBV7-9 and TRBJ2-4; 12 bases map to TRBD2. J gave up 4 bases and V 1 base, and 5 bases lay outside the gene matches. Germline CDR1 is SEHNR and CDR2 is FQNEAQ (reference sequence). The CDR3 has 17 residues. The CDR3 nucleotides read TGTGCCAGCAGCTTAGTCCGACTAGCGGGAGCGAAAAACATTCAGTACTTC. The encoded protein is CASSLVRLAGAKNIQYF. Complete variable domain (other parts from reference TRBV7-9 and TRBJ2-4): DTGVSQNPRHKITKRGQNVTFRCDPISEHNRLYWYRQTLGQGPEFLTYFQNEAQLEKSRLLSDRFSAERPKGSFSTLEIQRTEQGDSAMYLCASSLVRLAGAKNIQYFGAGTRLSVL.

V gene TRBV15 combines with J gene TRBJ1-1; no definite D call. The germline gives CDR1 LNHNV, CDR2 YYDKDF (reference sequence). The CDR3 contains 13 residues. V was pared by 3 bases and J by 1 base, with 6 bases between. The CDR3 loop reads CATSSSGNTEAFF. The CDR3 region has the DNA TGTGCCACCAGCAGCTCGGGGAACACTGAAGCTTTCTTT.

This clone was observed a handful of times. The chain joins TRBV19 to TRBJ2-1, with no clear D. Germline assignment: CDR1 LNHDA and CDR2 SQIVND (reference sequence). The CDR3 contains 14 residues. V shed 1 base and J shed 4 bases, with 8 bases lying between them. As DNA, the CDR3 is TGTGCCAGTAGTATAGTTACTGGATACAATGAGCAGTTCTTC. This sequence encodes CASSIVTGYNEQFF.

The genes are TRBV5-1 and TRBJ2-1, with a possible D match to TRBD2 (6 bases). CDR1 and CDR2 from the germline V gene are SGHRS and YFSETQ. This CDR3 is built from 14 residues. V was cut by 4 bases and J by 9 bases, with 17 bases left in between. In DNA form, the CDR3 reads TGCGCCAGCAGCCCTGGAGCTAGCGCTACTGAGCAGTTCTTC. Protein: CASSPGASATEQFF.

This chain uses TRBV6-5 with TRBJ2-3; D uncertain. V lost 7 bases to trimming and J lost 5 bases, with 16 bases between them. This CDR3 comprises 14 residues. Germline V lookup: CDR1 MNHEY, CDR2 SVGAGI. CDR3 loop: CASTLSTSGDTQYF. DNA of the CDR3: TGTGCCAGCACCCTCTCGACGTCAGGAGATACGCAGTATTTT.

The chain links TRBV6-1 to TRBJ2-3, with TRBD1 matching 11 bases. Trimming cost V 6 bases and J 10 bases; bases outside gene matches: 12. The CDR3 is made up of 15 amino acids. Per the germline V gene, CDR1 is MNHNS and CDR2 is SASEGT. The CDR3 protein is CASRPGQGAYLAQYF. CDR3 nucleotides: TGTGCCAGCAGACCCGGACAGGGGGCCTATCTGGCGCAGTATTTT.

The chain joins TRBV28 to TRBJ1-2, with no clear D. The CDR3 is 12 amino acids. V was trimmed by 4 bases and J by 5 bases, leaving 8 bases between them. In germline, CDR1 is MDHEN, CDR2 SYDVKM. CDR3 residues: CASSSVTYGYTF. CDR3 in DNA: TGTGCCAGCAGTTCGGTAACATATGGCTACACCTTC.

This clone has a handful of counts. The junction shows a germline mismatch at one end, possibly a read error. V gene TRBV7-7 combines with J gene TRBJ2-3, with 8 bases aligning to TRBD2. The CDR3 is 16 amino acids. CDR1 is SSHAT and CDR2 is FNYEAQ in the germline V gene (reference sequence). The CDR3 here is CASSLIAGSSTDTQYF. The CDR3 nucleotides are TGTGCTAGCAGCTTAATAGCGGGGTCGAGCACAGATACGCAGTATTTT.

The table lists this clone with a few counts. This sequence joins TRBV4-1 and TRBJ2-4; D remains ambiguous. Between the trimmed V and J ends, which lost 4 bases and 0 bases, there was a span of 7 bases. The CDR3 loop spans 14 amino acids. CDR1 and CDR2 from the germline V gene are MGHRA and YSYEKL. Here the CDR3 reads CASSPLGAKNIQYF. CDR3 in DNA: TGCGCCAGCAGCCCCCTAGGAGCCAAAAACATTCAGTACTTC.